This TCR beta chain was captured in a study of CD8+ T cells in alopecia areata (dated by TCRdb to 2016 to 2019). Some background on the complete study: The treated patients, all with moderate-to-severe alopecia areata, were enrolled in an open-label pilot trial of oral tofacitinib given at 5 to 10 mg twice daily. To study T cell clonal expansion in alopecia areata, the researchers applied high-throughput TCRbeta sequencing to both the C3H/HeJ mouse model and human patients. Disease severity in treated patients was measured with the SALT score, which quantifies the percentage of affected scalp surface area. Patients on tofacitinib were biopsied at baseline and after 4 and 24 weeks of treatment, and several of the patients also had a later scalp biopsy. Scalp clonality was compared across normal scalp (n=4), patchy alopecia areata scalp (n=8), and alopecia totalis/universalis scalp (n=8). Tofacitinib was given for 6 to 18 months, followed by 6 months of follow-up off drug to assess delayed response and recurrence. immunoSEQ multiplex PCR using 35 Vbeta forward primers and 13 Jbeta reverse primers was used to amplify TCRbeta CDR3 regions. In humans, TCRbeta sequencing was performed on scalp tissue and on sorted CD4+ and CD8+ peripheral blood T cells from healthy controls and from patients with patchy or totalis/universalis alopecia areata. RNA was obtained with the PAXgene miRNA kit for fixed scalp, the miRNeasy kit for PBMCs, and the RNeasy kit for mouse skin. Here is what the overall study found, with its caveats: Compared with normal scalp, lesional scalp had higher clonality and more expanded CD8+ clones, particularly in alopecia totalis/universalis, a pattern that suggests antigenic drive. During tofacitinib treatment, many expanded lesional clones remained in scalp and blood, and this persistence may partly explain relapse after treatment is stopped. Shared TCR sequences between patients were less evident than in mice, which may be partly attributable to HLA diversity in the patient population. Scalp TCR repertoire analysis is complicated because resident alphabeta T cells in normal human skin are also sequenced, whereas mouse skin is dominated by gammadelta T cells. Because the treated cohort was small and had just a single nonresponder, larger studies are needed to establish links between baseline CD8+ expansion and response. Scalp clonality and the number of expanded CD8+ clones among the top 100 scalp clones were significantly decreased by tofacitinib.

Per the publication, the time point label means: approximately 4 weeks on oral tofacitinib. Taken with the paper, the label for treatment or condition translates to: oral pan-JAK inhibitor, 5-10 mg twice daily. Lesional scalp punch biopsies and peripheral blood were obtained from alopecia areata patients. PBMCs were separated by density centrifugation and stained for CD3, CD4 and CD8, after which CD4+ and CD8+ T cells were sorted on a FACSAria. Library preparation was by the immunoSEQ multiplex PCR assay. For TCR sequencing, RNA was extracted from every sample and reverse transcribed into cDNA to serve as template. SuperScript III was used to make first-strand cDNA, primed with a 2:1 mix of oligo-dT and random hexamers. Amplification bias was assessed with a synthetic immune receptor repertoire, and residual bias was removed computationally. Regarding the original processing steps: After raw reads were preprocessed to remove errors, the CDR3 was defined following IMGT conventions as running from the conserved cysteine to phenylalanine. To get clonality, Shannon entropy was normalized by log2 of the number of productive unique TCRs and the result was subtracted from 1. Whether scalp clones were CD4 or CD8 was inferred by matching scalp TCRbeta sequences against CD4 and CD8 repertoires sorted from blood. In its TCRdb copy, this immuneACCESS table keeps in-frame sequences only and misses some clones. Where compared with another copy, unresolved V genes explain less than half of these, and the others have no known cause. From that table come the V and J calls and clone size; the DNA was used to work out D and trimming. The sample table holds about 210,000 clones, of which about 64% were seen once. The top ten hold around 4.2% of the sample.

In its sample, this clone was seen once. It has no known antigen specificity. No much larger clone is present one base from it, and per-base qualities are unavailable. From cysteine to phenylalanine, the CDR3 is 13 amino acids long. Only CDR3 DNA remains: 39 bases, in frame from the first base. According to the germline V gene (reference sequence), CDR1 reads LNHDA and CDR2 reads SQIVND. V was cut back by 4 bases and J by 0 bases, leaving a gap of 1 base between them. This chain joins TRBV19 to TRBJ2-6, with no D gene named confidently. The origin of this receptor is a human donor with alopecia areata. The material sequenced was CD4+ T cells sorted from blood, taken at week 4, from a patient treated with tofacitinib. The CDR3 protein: CASSNSGANVLTF. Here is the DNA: TGTGCCAGTAGTAACTCTGGGGCCAACGTCCTGACTTTC.